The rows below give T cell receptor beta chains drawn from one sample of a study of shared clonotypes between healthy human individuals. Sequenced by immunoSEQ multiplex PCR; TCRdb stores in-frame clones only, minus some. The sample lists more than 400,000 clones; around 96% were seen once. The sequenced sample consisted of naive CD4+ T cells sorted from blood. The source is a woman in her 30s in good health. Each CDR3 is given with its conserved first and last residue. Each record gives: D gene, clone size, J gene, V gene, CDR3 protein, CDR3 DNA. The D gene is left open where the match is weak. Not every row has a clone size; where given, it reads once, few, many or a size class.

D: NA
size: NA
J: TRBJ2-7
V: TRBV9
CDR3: CASSVGTLSYEQYF
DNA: TGTGCCAGCAGCGTAGGGACTCTTTCCTACGAGCAGTACTTC

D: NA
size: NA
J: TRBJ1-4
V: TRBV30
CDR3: CAWSSLTDEKLFF
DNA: TGTGCCTGGAGTTCCCTGACAGACGAAAAACTGTTTTTT

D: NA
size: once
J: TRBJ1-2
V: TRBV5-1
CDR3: CASSFGTKTNYGYTF
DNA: TGCGCCAGCAGCTTCGGGACAAAAACTAACTATGGCTACACCTTC

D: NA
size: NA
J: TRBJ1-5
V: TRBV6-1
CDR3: CASSEGLGGRVQPQHF
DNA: TGTGCCAGCAGTGAAGGGCTAGGGGGGCGAGTTCAGCCCCAGCATTTT

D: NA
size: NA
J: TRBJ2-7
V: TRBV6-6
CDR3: CASSPIGLPIYEQYF
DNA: TGTGCCAGCAGCCCGATAGGGCTTCCCATCTACGAGCAGTACTTC

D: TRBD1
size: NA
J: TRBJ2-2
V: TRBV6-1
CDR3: CASSTGGFSGELFF
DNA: TGTGCCAGCAGCACAGGGGGATTTTCCGGGGAGCTGTTTTTT

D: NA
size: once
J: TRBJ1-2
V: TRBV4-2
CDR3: CASSQPWGALNYGYTF
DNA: TGTGCCAGCAGCCAACCTTGGGGGGCGCTGAACTATGGCTACACCTTC

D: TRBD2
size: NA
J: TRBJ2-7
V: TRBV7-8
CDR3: CASSLLGREGHEQYF
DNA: TGTGCCAGCAGCTTATTGGGGCGGGAGGGTCACGAGCAGTACTTC

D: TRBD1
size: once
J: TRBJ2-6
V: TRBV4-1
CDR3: CASSLPRGQDLGGANVLTF
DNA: TGCGCCAGCAGCCTCCCCAGGGGGCAAGATTTAGGTGGGGCCAACGTCCTGACTTTC

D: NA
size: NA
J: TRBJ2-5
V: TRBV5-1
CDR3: CASSSDNQETQYF
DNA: TGCGCCAGCAGCTCAGACAACCAAGAGACCCAGTACTTC

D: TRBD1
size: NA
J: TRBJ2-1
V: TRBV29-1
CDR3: CSVQGQVIPGNEQFF
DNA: TGCAGCGTCCAGGGACAGGTAATCCCGGGCAATGAGCAGTTCTTC

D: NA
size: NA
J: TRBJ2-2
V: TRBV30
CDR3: CAWSGALNTGELFF
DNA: TGTGCCTGGAGTGGGGCATTGAACACCGGGGAGCTGTTTTTT

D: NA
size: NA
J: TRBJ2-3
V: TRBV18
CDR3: CASSPVSGYTDTQYF
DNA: TGTGCCAGCTCACCAGTATCAGGGTACACAGATACGCAGTATTTT

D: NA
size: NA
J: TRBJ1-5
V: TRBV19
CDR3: CASSIQTNSNQPQHF
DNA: TGTGCCAGTAGTATACAGACAAATAGCAATCAGCCCCAGCATTTT

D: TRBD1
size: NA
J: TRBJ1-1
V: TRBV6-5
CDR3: CASSYWLSGTGEAFF
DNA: TGTGCCAGCAGTTACTGGTTATCCGGGACAGGGGAAGCTTTCTTT

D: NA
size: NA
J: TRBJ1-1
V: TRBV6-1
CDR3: CASSELAGDTEAFF
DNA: TGTGCCAGCAGTGAACTCGCCGGGGACACTGAAGCTTTCTTT